The sequence of this T cell receptor beta chain was determined in a study of T cells after yellow fever vaccination. Findings of the study overall: Re-detected after boosting: most primary clones, more than 95% of CD4 and around 86% of CD8.

Germline CDR1 and CDR2: SQVTM and ANQGSEA. Unmatched junction bases numbered 13, after V lost 6 bases and J lost 3 bases. The CDR3 is made up of 16 amino acids. This clonotype has more than one count but fewer than ten. Antigen unknown. As TCR cDNA was made by 5'RACE template switching, a universal primer site and UMIs were added. TCRdb called the 5' RACE reads again in MiXCR, with one record for every CDR3 protein. The table shows 300,000 to 400,000 distinct CDR3 sequences, with 6% to 8% occurring only once. This material consisted of PBMCs, taken 5 days after the yellow fever booster vaccination. The J gene is TRBJ2-1, the V gene TRBV29-1; 8 bases are a match to TRBD2. The receptor was derived from a man aged 25-45 years who received the YFV17D yellow fever vaccine. The CDR3 region has the DNA TGCAGCGTGCTCACTAGCGGCCCGGAGGACTACAATGAGCAGTTCTTC. It yields the protein CSVLTSGPEDYNEQFF.